The 24 T cell receptor beta chains in this list originate from one sample, sequenced in a study of beta chain features in type 1 diabetes (dated by TCRdb to the late 2010s). The method behind the library was the immunoSEQ multiplex PCR assay. All of the isolated RNA was reverse transcribed with the High Capacity cDNA Reverse Transcription Kit, so expressed TCRB transcripts were sequenced. TCRdb provides this immuneACCESS table in a form limited to in-frame rearrangements. Some clones are lacking; in checked studies, under half of them reflect an unresolved V gene, and why the rest are absent is not known. Across this sample there are about 260,000 clones, with roughly two thirds seen only once. Of the sample, about 0.051% is held by the ten largest clones. The sequenced sample consisted of naive CD4+ T cells from blood. The cell subset or site tag for this specimen amounts to: true naive CD4+ T cells. These receptors originate from a man aged 30 to 39 in good health.

In its sample, this clone was seen once. V usage is TRBV7-9 and J usage is TRBJ2-3; TRBD1 is a possible D gene (6 bases). V dropped 4 bases and J dropped 10 bases, with 15 bases sitting between them. Germline V gene sequence: CDR1 SEHNR, CDR2 FQNEAQ (reference sequence). The CDR3 length is 13 residues. The CDR3 loop reads CASSSVERGSQYF. DNA of the CDR3: TGTGCCAGCAGCTCTGTTGAGAGGGGGTCGCAGTATTTT.

The V gene is TRBV7-8, the J gene TRBJ1-6, with TRBD1 as a possible D gene (5 bases). V gave up 6 bases and J gave up 14 bases, with 14 bases separating them. The CDR3 extends over 12 amino acids. The germline CDR1 and CDR2 sequences are SGHVS and FQNEAQ. CDR3 in DNA: TGTGCCAGCAGTCCGCTCCGGGGGACCCTCCACTTT. The encoded protein is CASSPLRGTLHF.

This chain connects TRBV13 to TRBJ2-3, with 9 bases fitting TRBD2. V dropped 7 bases and J dropped 1; count of bases not matched to a gene: 18. CDR1 and CDR2 (germline): PRHDT, FYEKMQ (reference sequence). The CDR3 sequence is 19 residues long. The CDR3 loop is CASTQAASGGSGGTDTQYF. DNA of the CDR3: TGTGCCAGCACCCAAGCGGCGAGCGGGGGGAGTGGTGGCACAGATACGCAGTATTTT.

The rearrangement links TRBV5-4 to TRBJ1-6; 9 nucleotides match TRBD1. V lost 1 base, J lost 8 bases, and 4 bases stayed unmatched. The CDR3 runs to 15 residues. Germline CDR1 reads SGHNT; CDR2 reads YYREEE (reference sequence). The CDR3 DNA reads as TGTGCCAGCAGCTTGCGGACAGGGGTGGATTCACCCCTCCACTTT. Encoded protein: CASSLRTGVDSPLHF.

This clone was seen only a few times. In DNA, the CDR3 is TGCAGCGTTACACAGGGTGGGGAGACCCAGTACTTC. This sequence encodes CSVTQGGETQYF. The V gene is TRBV29-1, the J gene TRBJ2-5; the D gene is possibly TRBD1 (6 bases). CDR1 and CDR2 (germline): SQVTM, ANQGSEA. The ends were cut back, 5 bases at V and 5 bases at J, with 12 bases in the middle. The CDR3 is 12 residues long.

This clone was seen only a few times. The chain carries TRBV30 and TRBJ1-3; tentative D call: TRBD1 (5 bases). The CDR3 is 13 residues long. Between the trimmed V and J ends, which lost 3 bases and 8 bases, there was a span of 14 bases. Looked up from germline, CDR1 is GTSNPN and CDR2 is SVGIG (reference sequence). CDR3 protein: CAWSGSGIHTIYF. CDR3 nucleotide sequence: TGTGCCTGGAGCGGATCAGGGATTCACACCATATATTTT. Drawing the rest from reference TRBV30 and TRBJ1-3, the complete variable domain is SQTIHQWPATLVQPVGSPLSLECTVEGTSNPNLYWYRQAAGRGLQLLFYSVGIGQISSEVPQNLSASRPQDRQFILSSKKLLLSDSGFYLCAWSGSGIHTIYFGEGSWLTVV.

The genes are TRBV30 and TRBJ2-3; D is uncertain. CDR1 is GTSNPN, CDR2 SVGIG, per germline (reference sequence). V was cut by 2 bases and J by 2 bases, with 11 bases left in between. This CDR3 is 14 amino acids long. The CDR3 region is CAWSKGASTDTQYF. CDR3 bases: TGTGCCTGGAGTAAGGGCGCTTCCACAGATACGCAGTATTTT. Variable domain in full (rest from reference TRBV30 and TRBJ2-3): SQTIHQWPATLVQPVGSPLSLECTVEGTSNPNLYWYRQAAGRGLQLLFYSVGIGQISSEVPQNLSASRPQDRQFILSSKKLLLSDSGFYLCAWSKGASTDTQYFGPGTRLTVL.

The V call is TRBV7-2, the J call TRBJ2-7, with D perhaps given as TRBD1 or TRBD2 (6 bases each). CDR1 is SGHTA, CDR2 FQGNSA, per germline. The CDR3 is made up of 13 amino acids. The germline V and J ends were trimmed by 8 bases and 7 bases, with 18 bases remaining between them. This chain's CDR3 is CASSRGASEEQYF. CDR3 DNA: TGTGCCAGCTCGAGGGGGGCTAGCGAAGAGCAGTACTTC.

This clone was seen just once. V gene TRBV7-9 combines with J gene TRBJ1-4; the D is unclear. V gave up 1 base and J gave up 7 bases, with 13 bases separating them. This CDR3 spans 15 amino acids. Germline V lookup: CDR1 SEHNR, CDR2 FQNEAQ (reference sequence). CDR3 loop: CASSLEAGFTEKLFF. The CDR3 DNA follows: TGTGCCAGCAGCTTAGAGGCGGGGTTTACTGAAAAACTGTTTTTT.

As concerns this clone: At one end the junction does not follow the germline gene, possibly because of a read error. The chain recombines TRBV7-2 with TRBJ1-2; TRBD1 matches 7 bases. CDR1 and CDR2 (germline): SGHTA, FQGNSA. The CDR3 spans 14 residues. DNA for the CDR3: TGTGCCGGCAGCTTAGGGACAGTTAACTATGGCTACACCTTC. It codes for CAGSLGTVNYGYTF. The full variable domain, with the rest looked up from reference TRBV7-2 and TRBJ1-2, is GAGVSQSPSNKVTEKGKDVELRCDPISGHTALYWYRQSLGQGLEFLIYFQGNSAPDKSGLPSDRFSAERTGGSVSTLTIQRTQQEDSAVYLCAGSLGTVNYGYTFGSGTRLTVV.

This clone turned up a few times. The J gene is TRBJ2-7, the V gene TRBV6-5; D is perhaps TRBD2 (7 bases). Germline CDR1 is MNHEY and CDR2 is SVGAGI. The CDR3 spans 12 residues. V was trimmed by 7 bases and J by 5 bases, leaving 12 bases between them. The CDR3 sequence is CASKRGADEQYF. The CDR3 nucleotides read TGTGCCAGCAAACGGGGGGCTGACGAGCAGTACTTC.

The chain uses TRBV19 and TRBJ2-6; D is unclear. This CDR3 has 14 amino acids. CDR1 is LNHDA, CDR2 SQIVND, per germline (reference sequence). Trimming took 3 bases from V and 0 from J, leaving 3 bases between them. CDR3 protein: CASSMGSGANVLTF. CDR3 DNA sequence: TGTGCCAGTAGTATGGGCTCTGGGGCCAACGTCCTGACTTTC.

This chain joins TRBV29-1 and TRBJ2-1; possibly TRBD1 or TRBD2 for D (5 bases each). CDR1 is SQVTM, CDR2 ANQGSEA, per germline. The CDR3 extends over 16 amino acids. V dropped 3 bases and J dropped 8 bases, with 23 bases sitting between them. In DNA form, the CDR3 reads TGCAGCGTTGACGGGCGGGCGAGGGGCGGATTGGATGAGCAGTTCTTC. Protein product: CSVDGRARGGLDEQFF.

The chain joins TRBV30 to TRBJ1-4; the D is unclear. This CDR3 region has 13 residues. V was pared by 1 base and J by 7 bases, with 10 bases between. Germline V lookup: CDR1 GTSNPN, CDR2 SVGIG (reference sequence). The CDR3 coding sequence is TGTGCCTGGAGTGGAGTTTATAGTGAAAAACTGTTTTTT. Amino acid sequence: CAWSGVYSEKLFF.

The chain combines TRBV29-1 with TRBJ2-7; 10 nucleotides align to TRBD1. The germline CDR1 and CDR2 sequences are SQVTM and ANQGSEA. J was trimmed by 3 bases and V by 6 bases; bases with no gene match: 8. This CDR3 comprises 14 residues. This CDR3 is CSVLTRTGGYEQYF. CDR3 bases: TGCAGCGTCCTAACCCGGACAGGGGGCTACGAGCAGTACTTC.

This clone was observed a handful of times. One junction end does not reproduce the germline sequence, and a read error may be involved. The chain links TRBV30 to TRBJ2-1, with D possibly matching TRBD1 (6 bases). CDR1 and CDR2 (germline): GTSNPN, SVGIG (reference sequence). The CDR3 is made up of 11 amino acids. The chain's CDR3 is CAWSVQGRVVF. CDR3 coding DNA: TGTGCCTGGAGTGTACAGGGCAGGGTGGTCTTC. Variable domain in full (rest from reference TRBV30 and TRBJ2-1): SQTIHQWPATLVQPVGSPLSLECTVEGTSNPNLYWYRQAAGRGLQLLFYSVGIGQISSEVPQNLSASRPQDRQFILSSKKLLLSDSGFYLCAWSVQGRVVFGPGTRLTVL.

The chain combines TRBV11-2 with TRBJ2-5; D possibly uses TRBD1 or TRBD2 (5 bases each). This CDR3 spans 15 amino acids. Trimming cost V 6 bases and J 2 bases, with 16 bases left between them. Germline V gene lookup returns CDR1 SGHAT and CDR2 FQNNGV. In DNA form, the CDR3 reads TGTGCCAGCAGGTCCTCCGGGACGGTACAAGAGACCCAGTACTTC. Its protein is CASRSSGTVQETQYF.

The V call is TRBV5-1, the J call TRBJ2-2; TRBD1 aligns across 9 bases. CDR3 length equals 15 residues. Germline-derived CDR1 and CDR2 are SGHRS and YFSETQ. J was trimmed by 3 bases and V by 5 bases; bases with no gene match: 5. CDR3 sequence: CASSYGQGYTGELFF. The CDR3 DNA follows: TGCGCCAGCAGTTATGGACAGGGGTACACCGGGGAGCTGTTTTTT. Full variable domain (remainder filled in from reference TRBV5-1 and TRBJ2-2): KAGVTQTPRYLIKTRGQQVTLSCSPISGHRSVSWYQQTPGQGLQFLFEYFSETQRNKGNFPGRFSGRQFSNSRSEMNVSTLELGDSALYLCASSYGQGYTGELFFGEGSRLTVL.

This chain connects TRBV11-2 to TRBJ2-3; the match to TRBD2 covers 9 bases. Germline V gives CDR1 SGHAT, CDR2 FQNNGV. V lost 3 bases, J lost 3 bases, and 4 bases stayed unmatched. The CDR3 is made up of 15 amino acids. This CDR3 is CASSFLAGTTDTQYF. CDR3 DNA: TGTGCCAGCAGCTTCCTAGCGGGAACTACAGATACGCAGTATTTT. Based on the CDR3 plus reference TRBV11-2 and TRBJ2-3, the full variable domain is EAGVAQSPRYKIIEKRQSVAFWCNPISGHATLYWYQQILGQGPKLLIQFQNNGVVDDSQLPKDRFSAERLKGVDSTLKIQPAKLEDSAVYLCASSFLAGTTDTQYFGPGTRLTVL.

This clone appeared a single time. This chain joins TRBV4-3 and TRBJ1-5; TRBD1 might be the D (5 bases). The CDR3 runs to 16 residues. Trimming removed 4 bases at V and 6 bases at J, with 19 bases between. Germline CDR1 reads LGHNA; CDR2 reads YSLEER. The CDR3 protein is CASSPSAGGTSQPQHF. In DNA, the CDR3 is TGCGCCAGCAGCCCCTCTGCGGGGGGGACGAGTCAGCCCCAGCATTTT.

This clone was counted once. V gene TRBV7-2 combines with J gene TRBJ2-5, with a weak D call TRBD2 (6 bases). Trimming cost V 4 bases and J 2 bases, with 17 bases left between them. The CDR3 is made up of 16 amino acids. Germline values: CDR1 SGHTA, CDR2 FQGNSA. The CDR3 protein is CASSSWGDGRQETQYF. The CDR3, as DNA: TGTGCCAGCAGCTCCTGGGGGGACGGTCGGCAAGAGACCCAGTACTTC.

The chain couples TRBV7-9 to TRBJ2-3; no reliable D call. Germline V CDR1 and CDR2: SEHNR, FQNEAQ (reference sequence). This CDR3 spans 11 amino acids. The V and J ends lost 5 bases and 8 bases respectively, with 8 bases between them. DNA of the CDR3: TGTGCCAGCAGCCCTATCGGTACGCAGTATTTT. This gives the protein CASSPIGTQYF.

The chain joins TRBV28 to TRBJ2-5; no clear D. The germline V and J ends were trimmed by 2 bases and 4 bases, with 8 bases remaining between them. CDR3 length equals 13 residues. Per germline, CDR1 MDHEN and CDR2 SYDVKM. The CDR3 sequence is CASSLSSRETQYF. CDR3 sequence (DNA): TGTGCCAGCAGTTTAAGCAGTCGAGAGACCCAGTACTTC.

This clone was counted only a few times. The CDR3 end shows no conserved phenylalanine or tryptophan, and so a read error is likely. The DNA is omitted, as the CDR3 cannot be located on it reliably, and the CDR3 follows TCRdb's listing. This chain joins TRBV9 and TRBJ2-7. The CDR3 contains 8 residues when both ends are counted. Per the germline V gene, CDR1 is SGDLS and CDR2 is YYNGEE. CDR3 in amino acids: CASSGSEI.